This TCR beta chain was retrieved from a study of T cells after yellow fever vaccination. Study overall: Preparing low-cell-number fractions relied on SMART-Seq v4 Ultra Low Input. General study points: Although most clonotypes did not, a small share appeared in both CD4 and CD8 compartments. Most primary-vaccination clones recurred post-booster (roughly 96% CD4, 85% to 90% CD8).

The CDR3 loop spans 17 amino acids. Deletions cut 2 bases from V and 3 bases from J, with 16 bases between. The germline gives CDR1 SGHTA, CDR2 FQGNSA. This clonotype was counted a few times. Its matching antigen is unknown. Making TCR cDNA involved 5'RACE template switching, which added UMIs and a universal primer site. MiXCR, run by TCRdb on the 5' RACE reads, gives a single entry per CDR3 protein. The table records 300,000 to 350,000 distinct CDR3 sequences, 3.5% to 4.5% of them present only once. Here the sequenced sample was PBMCs, taken 15 days after the yellow fever booster vaccination. The receptor was derived from a man younger than 35 who received the YFV17D yellow fever vaccine. The V gene is TRBV7-2, the J gene TRBJ1-4; possible D gene TRBD1, 6 bases. The DNA for the CDR3 is TGTGCCAGCAGCTTATTCCCGGGGGCGGTAGCTAATGAAAAACTGTTTTTT. The encoded protein is CASSLFPGAVANEKLFF.